This TCR beta chain was sequenced for a study of T-cell reconstitution after alpha-beta-depleted transplantation in children. Overall study results and limits: About two months after transplant, alpha-beta T cells reportedly came from several hundred expanded graft clones. Where some patients showed high TCRbeta diversity at day 60, it came from recipient T cells and thymic progenitors that had survived. Newly produced T cells mostly provided counts and TCRbeta diversity after one year, as hyperexpanded clones declined.

For TCRbeta, the library was prepared with unique molecular identifiers. MiXCR, applied by TCRdb to the PCR reads, yields one record per CDR3 protein. The table includes about 980,000 distinct CDR3 sequences, less than 30% detected once. This clonotype was picked up a small number of times. Its specificity is not known. The CDR3 loop spans 14 amino acids. Germline lookup yields CDR1 MDHEN and CDR2 SYDVKM. V lost 1 base to trimming and J lost 7 bases, with 11 bases between them. This clonotype was sampled from a boy younger than two who had a stem cell transplant for SCID, so the T cells may come from the graft donor. The specimen was PBMCs, mostly from graft donor cells, collected 360 days after TCRalphabeta/CD19-depleted stem cell transplant. J is TRBJ1-5 and V is TRBV28; weak D call: TRBD1 (6 bases). CDR3 sequence: CASSLFRGSQPQHF. CDR3 bases: TGTGCCAGCAGTTTATTCAGGGGCAGCCAGCCCCAGCATTTT.